What follows are 8 T cell receptor beta chains derived from one specimen sequenced in a study of T cells in Graves' hyperthyroidism and ophthalmopathy (dated by TCRdb to 2018 to 2020). The library came from multiplex PCR. The sample was run on an Illumina HiSeq 2000. The TCR beta CDR3 regions were amplified from the RNA transcripts. The first round of RT-PCR for the TCR CDR3 was performed with the HTBI primer set and the Qiagen OneStep RT-PCR kit. The raw public reads went through TCRdb reprocessing: fastp at Q25, MiXCR clone calling, in-frame beta chains kept. Here each entry gathers all rows of one CDR3 protein and keeps the most common genes and DNA. The sample has 500,000 to 800,000 distinct CDR3 sequences on record, 45% of them singletons. The top ten clonotypes cover under 8% of the sample. Material for sequencing was peripheral blood or thyroid tissue (not recorded which). The receptors derive from an adult man with Graves' disease, either hyperthyroidism or ophthalmopathy (not recorded which).

This clonotype appeared many times. V usage is TRBV10-3 and J usage is TRBJ1-2; D unresolved. CDR3 length: 14 amino acids. From germline, CDR1 is ENHRY and CDR2 SYGVKD. The V and J ends lost 1 base and 8 bases respectively, with 14 bases between them. The CDR3 here is CAISEYPRIGGYTF. The CDR3 DNA reads as TGTGCCATCAGTGAGTATCCACGGATCGGCGGCTACACCTTC.

The DNA for the CDR3 is TGCAGCGTTGGGGCTTTGGACAGAGAAGCTTTCTTT. Protein product: CSVGALDREAFF. The genes are TRBV29-1 and TRBJ1-1; a possible D gene is TRBD1 (6 bases). Germline CDR1 SQVTM, CDR2 ANQGSEA. The germline V and J ends were trimmed by 4 bases and 8 bases, with 14 bases remaining between them. The CDR3 runs to 12 residues.

The chain joins TRBV12-3 or TRBV12-4 to TRBJ2-7; the D call may be TRBD1 or TRBD2 (6 bases each). The V gene lost 3 bases and the J gene lost 4 bases, with 13 bases spanning the gap. This CDR3 comprises 14 residues. The CDR3 here is CASSLGGYGYEQYF. The CDR3 DNA sequence: TGTGCCAGCAGTTTGGGGGGCTACGGTTACGAGCAGTACTTC.

The chain employs TRBV29-1 and TRBJ1-1; a possible D gene is TRBD1 (5 bases). Trimming pared 7 bases from V and 7 bases from J, leaving 22 bases between. Germline values: CDR1 SQVTM, CDR2 ANQGSEA. This CDR3 is built from 14 residues. CDR3 nucleotides: TGCAGCGGTGTGATTTGGGACGGATTTTATGAAGCTTTCTTT. Its translation: CSGVIWDGFYEAFF.

Many counts were recorded for this clonotype. The chain links TRBV7-9 to TRBJ1-2; D gene uncertain. The CDR3 loop spans 12 amino acids. The germline V gene encodes CDR1 SEHNR and CDR2 FQNEAQ (reference sequence). Trimming pared 2 bases from V and 7 bases from J, leaving 8 bases between. Written as DNA, the CDR3 is TGTGCCAGCAGCTTAAGTTCATTTGGCTACACCTTC. Protein product: CASSLSSFGYTF.

This chain joins TRBV19 and TRBJ1-6, with TRBD1 matching over 9 bases. The length of the CDR3 is 16 residues. Losses at the gene ends were 3 bases for V and 10 bases for J; bases not matched to a gene: 10. In germline, CDR1 is LNHDA, CDR2 SQIVND (reference sequence). CDR3 in DNA: TGTGCCAGTAGTATTTCCGGGACAGGGAATCGGTCACCCCTCCACTTT. Translation gives CASSISGTGNRSPLHF.

This chain connects TRBV29-1 to TRBJ1-4; possible D gene TRBD1, 5 bases. V dropped 1 base and J dropped 6 bases, with 9 bases sitting between them. CDR1 is SQVTM, CDR2 ANQGSEA, per germline. This CDR3 has 13 amino acids. The CDR3 loop reads CSVEVGGDEKLFF. The CDR3 bases are TGCAGCGTTGAAGTAGGAGGGGATGAAAAACTGTTTTTT.

This clonotype occurred a few times. At one end the junction does not follow the germline gene, possibly because of a read error. V gene TRBV10-3 combines with J gene TRBJ1-1, with D perhaps TRBD1 (5 bases). Germline-derived CDR1 and CDR2 are ENHRY and SYGVKD. This CDR3 is 13 amino acids long. The CDR3 sequence: CASSKGRGTEAFF. CDR3 DNA sequence: TGTGCCAGCAGTAAAGGTCGGGGGACTGAAGCTTTCTTT.